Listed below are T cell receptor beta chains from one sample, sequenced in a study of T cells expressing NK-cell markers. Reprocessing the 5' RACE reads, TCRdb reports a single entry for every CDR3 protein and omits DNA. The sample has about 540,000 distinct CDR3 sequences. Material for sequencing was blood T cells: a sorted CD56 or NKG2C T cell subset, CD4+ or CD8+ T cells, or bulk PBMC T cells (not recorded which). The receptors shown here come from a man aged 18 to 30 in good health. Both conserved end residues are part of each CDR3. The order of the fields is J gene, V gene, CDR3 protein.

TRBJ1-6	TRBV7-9	CASSDRGAYSPLHF
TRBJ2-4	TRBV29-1	CSAGTSGLQNIQYF
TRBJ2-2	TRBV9	CASEKTGGANTGELFF
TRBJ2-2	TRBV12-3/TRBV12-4	CATIAESPTGELFF
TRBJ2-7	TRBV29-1	CSVLPYRARALSEQYF
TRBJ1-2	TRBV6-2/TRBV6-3	CASSYQAGQGGYGYTF
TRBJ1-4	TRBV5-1	CASSLRGQGNEKLFF
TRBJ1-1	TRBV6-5	CASSYEQGTLEAFF
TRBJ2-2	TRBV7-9	CASSLVSWAGNAVATGELFF
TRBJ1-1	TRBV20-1	CSAVFGQVTNTEAFF
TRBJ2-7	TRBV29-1	CSVLGHYGYEQYF
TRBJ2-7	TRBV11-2	CASSLASVNEQYF
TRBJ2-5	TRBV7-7	CASSQGTGQQETQYF
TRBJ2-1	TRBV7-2	CASSHRDRGIDEQFF
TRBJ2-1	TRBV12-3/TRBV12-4	CASSLSGGLGFF
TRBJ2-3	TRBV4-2	CASSQQTTSNADTQYF
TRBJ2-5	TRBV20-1	CSARGRMETQYF
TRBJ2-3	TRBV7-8	CASSRSPRGDTQYF
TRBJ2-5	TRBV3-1	CASSQVQETQYF
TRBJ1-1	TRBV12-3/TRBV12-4	CASSLGARPYTLNTEAFF
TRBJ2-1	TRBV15	CATSVLTSGNNEQFF
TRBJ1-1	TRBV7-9	CASSLTGFTPTTEAFF
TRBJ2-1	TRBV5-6	CASSLRTSPYEQFF
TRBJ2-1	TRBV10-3	CAISNTGNSYNEQFF
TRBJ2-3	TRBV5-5	CASSLEQITDTQYF
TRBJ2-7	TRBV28	CASWDAAYEQYF
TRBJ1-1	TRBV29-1	CSVKSTGTGGGPAFF
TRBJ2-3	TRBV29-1	CSVVSLTDTQYF
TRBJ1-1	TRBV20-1	CSAPQGTGWGGTEAFF